This T cell receptor beta chain is drawn from a study of blood T cell repertoires in COVID-19. Study-level background: Sample material is recorded as cDNA or gDNA derived from T cells, B-cell-depleted T cells, or PBMCs.

Cohort assignment relied on participant-reported clinical history. The CDR3 runs 13 residues. In germline, CDR1 is ENHRY, CDR2 SYGVKD. V gave up 6 bases and J gave up 1 base; unmatched junction bases: 0. Assay: immunoSEQ multiplex PCR; the TCRdb copy retains only in-frame clones and omits some. The repertoire holds fewer than 300,000 clones, with around 88% as singletons. Sequencing used PBMCs or T cells enriched from blood (not recorded which). This clonotype was obtained from a man between 35 and 55 years old who had recovered from COVID-19. This chain connects TRBV10-3 to TRBJ2-5, with 9 bases fitting TRBD1. This CDR3 is CAIRTGGQETQYF. The CDR3 DNA reads TGTGCCATCAGGACAGGGGGCCAAGAGACCCAGTACTTC.